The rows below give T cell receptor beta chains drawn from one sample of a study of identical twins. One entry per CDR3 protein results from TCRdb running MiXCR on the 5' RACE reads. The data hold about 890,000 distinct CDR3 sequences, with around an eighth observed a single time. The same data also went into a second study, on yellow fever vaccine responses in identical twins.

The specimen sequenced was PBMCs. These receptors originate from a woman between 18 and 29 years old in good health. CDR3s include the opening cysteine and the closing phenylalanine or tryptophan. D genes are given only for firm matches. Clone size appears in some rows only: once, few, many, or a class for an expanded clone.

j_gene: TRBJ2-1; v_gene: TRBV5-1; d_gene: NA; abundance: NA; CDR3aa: CASSRDMAEYEQFF; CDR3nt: TGCGCCAGCAGCCGGGACATGGCGGAGTACGAGCAGTTCTTC
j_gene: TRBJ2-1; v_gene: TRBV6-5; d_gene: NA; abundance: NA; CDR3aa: CATHRGNEQFF; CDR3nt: TGTGCCACCCATCGTGGAAATGAGCAGTTCTTC
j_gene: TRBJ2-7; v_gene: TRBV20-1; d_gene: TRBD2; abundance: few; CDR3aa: CSARGGGRAEGIEQYF; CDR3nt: TGCAGTGCTAGAGGAGGCGGGAGGGCCGAGGGTATTGAGCAGTACTTC
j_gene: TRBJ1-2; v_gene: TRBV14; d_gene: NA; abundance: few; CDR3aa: CASSQEAGGVNPGYGYTF; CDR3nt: TGTGCCAGCAGCCAAGAAGCCGGTGGGGTGAATCCGGGCTATGGCTACACCTTC
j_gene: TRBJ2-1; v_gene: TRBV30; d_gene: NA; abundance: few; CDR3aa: CAWSDRAQQFF; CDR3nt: TGTGCCTGGAGTGACCGGGCCCAGCAGTTCTTC
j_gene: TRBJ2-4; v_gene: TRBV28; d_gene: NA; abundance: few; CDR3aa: CASSFRGLAKNIQYF; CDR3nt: TGTGCCAGCAGTTTTAGGGGACTAGCCAAAAACATTCAGTACTTC
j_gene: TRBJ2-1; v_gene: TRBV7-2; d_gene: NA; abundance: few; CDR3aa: CASSISGPYNEQFF; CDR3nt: TGTGCCAGCAGCATATCAGGTCCGTACAATGAGCAGTTCTTC
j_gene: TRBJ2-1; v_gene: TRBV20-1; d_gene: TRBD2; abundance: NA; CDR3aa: CSARFPSGRHNEQFF; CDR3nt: TGCAGTGCTAGGTTCCCTAGCGGGAGGCACAATGAGCAGTTCTTC
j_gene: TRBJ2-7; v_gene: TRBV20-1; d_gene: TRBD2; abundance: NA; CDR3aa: CSARELAGTYEQYF; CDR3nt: TGCAGTGCCCGCGAACTAGCGGGAACATACGAGCAGTACTTC
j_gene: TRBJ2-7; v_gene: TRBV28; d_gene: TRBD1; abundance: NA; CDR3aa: CASSQEGQRYTYEQYF; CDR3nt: TGTGCCAGCAGTCAAGAGGGACAGCGTTACACCTACGAGCAGTACTTC
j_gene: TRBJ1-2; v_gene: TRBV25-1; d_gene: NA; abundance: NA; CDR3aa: CASSEFNRNYGYTF; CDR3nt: TGTGCCAGCAGTGAATTCAACAGAAACTATGGCTACACCTTC
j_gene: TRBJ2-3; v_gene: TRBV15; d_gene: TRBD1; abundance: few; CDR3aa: CATSITPGQGADTQYF; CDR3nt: TGTGCCACCAGCATAACGCCGGGACAGGGGGCAGATACGCAGTATTTT
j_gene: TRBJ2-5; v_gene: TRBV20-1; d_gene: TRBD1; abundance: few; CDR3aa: CSARDWGQGGRETQYF; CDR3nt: TGCAGTGCTAGAGATTGGGGACAGGGGGGTCGGGAGACCCAGTACTTC
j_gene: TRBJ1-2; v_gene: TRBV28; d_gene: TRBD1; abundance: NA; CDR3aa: CASSPSQGGRGYTF; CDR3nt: TGTGCCAGCAGTCCGAGCCAGGGGGGCCGTGGCTACACCTTC
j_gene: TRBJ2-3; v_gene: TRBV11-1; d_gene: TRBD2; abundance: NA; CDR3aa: CASSLARGLAGGPGDTQYF; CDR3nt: TGTGCCAGCAGCTTAGCGCGTGGACTAGCGGGAGGGCCTGGGGATACGCAGTATTTT
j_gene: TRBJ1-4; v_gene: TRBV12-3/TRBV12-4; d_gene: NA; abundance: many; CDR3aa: CASSSPTGIRTNEKLFF; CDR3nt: TGTGCCAGCAGTTCCCCCACAGGGATCAGGACTAATGAAAAACTGTTTTTT
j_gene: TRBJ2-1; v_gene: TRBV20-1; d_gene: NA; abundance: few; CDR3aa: CSAEEILLNEQFF; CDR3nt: TGCAGTGCTGAAGAGATCCTTCTCAATGAGCAGTTCTTC
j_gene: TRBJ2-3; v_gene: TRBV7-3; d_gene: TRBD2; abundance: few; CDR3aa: CASSLTSGGWDTQYF; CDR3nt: TGTGCCAGCAGCTTAACCAGCGGGGGATGGGATACGCAGTATTTT
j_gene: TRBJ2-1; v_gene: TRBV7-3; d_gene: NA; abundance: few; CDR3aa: CASSPSRDNNEQFF; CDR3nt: TGTGCCAGCAGTCCTTCCCGGGACAACAATGAGCAGTTCTTC
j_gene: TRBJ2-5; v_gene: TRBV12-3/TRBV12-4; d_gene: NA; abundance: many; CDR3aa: CASSLGTEYGTQYF; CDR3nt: TGTGCCAGCAGTTTAGGGACTGAATACGGGACCCAGTACTTC
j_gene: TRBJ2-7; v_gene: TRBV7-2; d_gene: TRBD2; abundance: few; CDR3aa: CASSLLRWEGHHEQYF; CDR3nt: TGTGCCAGCAGCTTACTTAGGTGGGAGGGCCACCACGAGCAGTACTTC
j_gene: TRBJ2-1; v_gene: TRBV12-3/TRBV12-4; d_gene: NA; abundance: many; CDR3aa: CASRGPSSYNEQFF; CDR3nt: TGTGCCAGCAGGGGACCCAGCTCCTACAATGAGCAGTTCTTC
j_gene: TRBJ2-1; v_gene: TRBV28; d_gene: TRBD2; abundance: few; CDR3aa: CASRPTGTRFDLFF; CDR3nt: TGTGCCAGCAGACCTACCGGGACTAGGTTCGATCTGTTCTTC
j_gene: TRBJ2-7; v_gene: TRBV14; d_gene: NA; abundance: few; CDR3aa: CASSQDVRVYEQYF; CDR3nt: TGTGCCAGCAGCCAAGATGTCAGGGTCTACGAGCAGTACTTC
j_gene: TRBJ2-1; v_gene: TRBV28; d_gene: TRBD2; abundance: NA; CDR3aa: CASSFSGGASDEQFF; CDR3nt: TGTGCCAGCAGTTTTAGCGGGGGGGCCTCTGATGAGCAGTTCTTC
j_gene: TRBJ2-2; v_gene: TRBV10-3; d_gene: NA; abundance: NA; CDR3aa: CAIRQDRVPTGELFF; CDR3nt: TGTGCCATCAGACAAGACAGAGTCCCAACCGGGGAGCTGTTTTTT
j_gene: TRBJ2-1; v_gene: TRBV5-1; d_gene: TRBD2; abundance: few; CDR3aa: CASSFRASGGGYNEQFF; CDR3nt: TGCGCCAGCAGCTTTAGGGCTAGCGGGGGGGGCTACAATGAGCAGTTCTTC
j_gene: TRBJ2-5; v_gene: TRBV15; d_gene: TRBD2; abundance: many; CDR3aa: CATSRELAGGPLETQYF; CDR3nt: TGTGCCACCAGCAGGGAACTAGCGGGGGGGCCTCTAGAGACCCAGTACTTC
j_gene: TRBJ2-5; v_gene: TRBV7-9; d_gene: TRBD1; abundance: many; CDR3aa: CASSLEGTGDSQYF; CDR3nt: TGTGCCAGCAGCTTGGAAGGGACAGGGGATTCCCAGTACTTC
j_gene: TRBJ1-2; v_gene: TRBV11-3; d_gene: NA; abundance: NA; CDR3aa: CASTRSLGNDYTF; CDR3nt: TGTGCCAGCACTCGATCTCTGGGTAATGACTACACCTTC
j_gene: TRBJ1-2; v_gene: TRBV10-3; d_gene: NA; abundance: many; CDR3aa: CAISEVDYGYTF; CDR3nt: TGTGCCATCAGTGAGGTGGATTATGGCTACACCTTC
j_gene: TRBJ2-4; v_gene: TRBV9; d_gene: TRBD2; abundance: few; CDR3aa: CASSAGGAAKNIQYF; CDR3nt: TGTGCCAGCAGCGCGGGGGGGGCTGCCAAAAACATTCAGTACTTC
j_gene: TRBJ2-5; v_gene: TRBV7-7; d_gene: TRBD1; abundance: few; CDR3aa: CASSSQGEETQYF; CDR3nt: TGTGCCAGCAGCTCCCAGGGGGAAGAGACCCAGTACTTC
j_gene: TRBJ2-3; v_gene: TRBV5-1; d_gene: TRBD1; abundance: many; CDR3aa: CASSLADRGLYLSTDTQYF; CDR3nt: TGCGCCAGCAGCTTGGCGGACAGGGGGCTGTACCTTAGCACAGATACGCAGTATTTT
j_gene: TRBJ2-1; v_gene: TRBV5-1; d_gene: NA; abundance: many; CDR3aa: CASSLQGIVNEQFF; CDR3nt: TGCGCCAGCAGCTTGCAGGGAATTGTTAATGAGCAGTTCTTC
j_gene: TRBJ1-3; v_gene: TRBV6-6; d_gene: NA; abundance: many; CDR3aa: CASREDTIYF; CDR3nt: TGTGCCAGCCGTGAGGACACCATATATTTT
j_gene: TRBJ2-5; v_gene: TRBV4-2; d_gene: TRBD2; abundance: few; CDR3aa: CASSPGTSGSRETQYF; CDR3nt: TGTGCCAGCAGCCCCGGGACTAGCGGGAGTCGAGAGACCCAGTACTTC
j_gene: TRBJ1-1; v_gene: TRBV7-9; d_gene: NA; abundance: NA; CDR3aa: CASSKQGDNTEAFF; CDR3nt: TGTGCCAGCAGCAAACAGGGCGATAACACTGAAGCTTTCTTT
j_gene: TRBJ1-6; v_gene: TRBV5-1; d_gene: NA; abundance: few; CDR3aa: CASSLALVGAGSPLHF; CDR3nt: TGCGCCAGCAGCTTGGCCCTAGTGGGCGCGGGTTCACCCCTCCACTTT
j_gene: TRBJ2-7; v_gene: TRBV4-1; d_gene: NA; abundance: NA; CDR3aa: CASSHSLAGDYEQYF; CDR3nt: TGCGCCAGCAGCCATAGTCTAGCAGGCGACTACGAGCAGTACTTC
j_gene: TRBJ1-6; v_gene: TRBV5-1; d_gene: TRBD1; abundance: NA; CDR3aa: CASSHGTGNGSPLHF; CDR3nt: TGCGCCAGCAGCCACGGGACAGGGAATGGGTCACCCCTCCACTTT
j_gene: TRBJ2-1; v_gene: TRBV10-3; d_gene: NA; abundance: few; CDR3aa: CAISESNSYNEQFF; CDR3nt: TGTGCCATCAGTGAGTCGAATTCCTACAATGAGCAGTTCTTC
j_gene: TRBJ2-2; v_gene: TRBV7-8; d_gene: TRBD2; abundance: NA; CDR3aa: CASGRGVAWSGELFF; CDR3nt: TGTGCCAGCGGGCGGGGGGTGGCCTGGAGCGGGGAGCTGTTTTTT
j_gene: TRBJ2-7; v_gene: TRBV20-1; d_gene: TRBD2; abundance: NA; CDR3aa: CSARDESWTSGSVYEQYF; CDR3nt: TGCAGTGCTAGAGATGAGTCCTGGACTAGCGGGAGTGTGTACGAGCAGTACTTC
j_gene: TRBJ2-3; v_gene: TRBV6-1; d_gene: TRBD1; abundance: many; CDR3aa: CASSAGTGSTDTQYF; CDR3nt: TGTGCCAGCAGTGCGGGGACAGGTAGCACAGATACGCAGTATTTT
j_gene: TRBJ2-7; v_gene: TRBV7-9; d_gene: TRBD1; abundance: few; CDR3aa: CASSSLIQGVAYEQYF; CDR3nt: TGTGCCAGCAGCTCCCTGATACAGGGGGTGGCCTACGAGCAGTACTTC
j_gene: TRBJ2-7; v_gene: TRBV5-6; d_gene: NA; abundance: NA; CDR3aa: CASSLGRGYYEQYF; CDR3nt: TGTGCCAGCAGCTTAGGACGAGGATACTACGAGCAGTACTTC
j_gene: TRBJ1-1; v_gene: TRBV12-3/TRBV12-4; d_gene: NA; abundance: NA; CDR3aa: CASSFLTKGNTEAFF; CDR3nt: TGTGCCAGCAGTTTCCTTACAAAGGGGAACACTGAAGCTTTCTTT